This paragraph covers one TCR beta chain sequence. These data come from a study of T cells expressing NK-cell markers. TCRdb reprocessed the 5' RACE reads; each CDR3 protein has one entry and no DNA is given. The record lists approximately 380,000 distinct CDR3 sequences, of which the ten most abundant hold roughly 5.2%. This CDR3 spans 16 amino acids. Germline V gene data show CDR1 as MDHEN and CDR2 as SYDVKM. The sequence was obtained from a man between 18 and 69 years old in good health. This chain joins TRBV28 and TRBJ2-6; the TCRdb D gene call, TRBD1, has no DNA to confirm it. Input material: blood T cells: a sorted CD56 or NKG2C T cell subset, CD4+ or CD8+ T cells, or bulk PBMC T cells (not recorded which). The CDR3 spells CASSFEGAGGANVLTF. Looking up the rest from reference TRBV28 and TRBJ2-6 gives the full variable domain: DVKVTQSSRYLVKRTGEKVFLECVQDMDHENMFWYRQDPGLGLRLIYFSYDVKMKEKGDIPEGYSVSREKKERFSLILESASTNQTSMYLCASSFEGAGGANVLTFGAGSRLTVL.